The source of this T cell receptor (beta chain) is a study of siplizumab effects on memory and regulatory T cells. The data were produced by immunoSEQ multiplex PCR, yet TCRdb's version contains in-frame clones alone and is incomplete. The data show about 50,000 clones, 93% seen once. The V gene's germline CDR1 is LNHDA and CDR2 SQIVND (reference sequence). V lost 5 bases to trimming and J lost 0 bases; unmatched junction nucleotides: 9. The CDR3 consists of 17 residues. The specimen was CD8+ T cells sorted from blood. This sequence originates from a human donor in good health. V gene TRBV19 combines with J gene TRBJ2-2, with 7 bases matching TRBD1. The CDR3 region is CASSPLEGAANTGELFF. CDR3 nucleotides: TGTGCCAGTAGTCCCCTAGAGGGGGCGGCGAACACCGGGGAGCTGTTTTTT.